Listed below are T cell receptor beta chains from one sample, sequenced in a study of blood T cell repertoires in COVID-19. TCRdb's copy holds only in-frame clones and misses some; the assay was immunoSEQ multiplex PCR. In the table there are approximately 120,000 clones, around four fifths of which are singletons. Sequencing was done on a sample of peripheral blood. These receptors were obtained from a woman aged 55-75 years with acute or convalescent COVID-19. The CDR3 runs from the conserved cysteine through the conserved F or W. The order of the fields is clone size, CDR3 length, D gene, J gene, V gene, CDR3 protein, CDR3 DNA. The D gene is left open where the match is weak. Some rows have no size entry. The others give once, few or many, or a class for an expanded clone.

. | 14 | . | TRBJ1-1 | TRBV7-3 | CASSLGGAGTEAFF | TGTGCCAGCAGCTTAGGGGGCGCGGGCACTGAAGCTTTCTTT
. | 16 | TRBD1 | TRBJ1-5 | TRBV19 | CASQDRVGNSNQPQHF | TGTGCCAGCCAGGACAGGGTGGGGAATAGCAATCAGCCCCAGCATTTT
. | 14 | . | TRBJ2-1 | TRBV28 | CASSPLGLYNEQFF | TGTGCCAGCAGTCCTCTAGGCCTCTACAATGAGCAGTTCTTC
few | 14 | . | TRBJ1-1 | TRBV6-5 | CASKPYSLNTEAFF | TGTGCCAGCAAGCCCTACAGCTTGAACACTGAAGCTTTCTTT
. | 16 | TRBD1 | TRBJ2-3 | TRBV5-4 | CASSLRRQGFADTQYF | TGTGCCAGCAGTCTCCGACGACAGGGCTTCGCAGATACGCAGTATTTT
few | 14 | . | TRBJ1-2 | TRBV28 | CASSFQSPNYGYTF | TGTGCCAGCAGTTTTCAATCCCCCAACTATGGCTACACCTTC
. | 17 | . | TRBJ1-5 | TRBV21-1 | CASSKASQGTFYQPQHF | TGTGCCAGCAGCAAGGCTAGCCAGGGGACATTTTATCAGCCCCAGCATTTT
. | 11 | . | TRBJ2-7 | TRBV29-1 | CSVYGGYEQYF | TGCAGCGTTTATGGGGGGTACGAGCAGTACTTC
. | 13 | . | TRBJ1-2 | TRBV5-8 | CASSLSQNYGYTF | TGTGCCAGCAGCTTGTCCCAGAACTATGGCTACACCTTC
. | 14 | TRBD1 | TRBJ1-3 | TRBV2 | CASSASQGANTIYF | TGTGCCAGCAGTGCCTCACAGGGGGCGAACACCATATATTTT
. | 16 | TRBD1 | TRBJ1-2 | TRBV28 | CASSPRPGQGPYGYTF | TGTGCCAGCAGTCCCCGCCCGGGACAGGGACCCTATGGCTACACCTTC
. | 16 | TRBD1 | TRBJ1-1 | TRBV19 | CASSPQGRTLNTEAFF | TGTGCCAGTAGTCCACAGGGGAGGACACTGAACACTGAAGCTTTCTTT
. | 12 | . | TRBJ1-2 | TRBV29-1 | CSVESGKRGYTF | TGCAGCGTTGAATCGGGGAAGCGTGGCTACACCTTC
. | 16 | TRBD1 | TRBJ1-2 | TRBV28 | CASSLVGGGGGRGYTF | TGTGCCAGCAGTTTGGTAGGGGGCGGCGGAGGAAGAGGCTACACCTTC
. | 13 | . | TRBJ2-2 | TRBV10-2 | CASSAVLTGELFF | TGCGCCAGCAGTGCGGTGCTAACCGGGGAGCTGTTTTTT
once | 16 | TRBD2 | TRBJ2-1 | TRBV14 | CASSQRGTSGSARQFF | TGTGCCAGCAGCCAAAGAGGGACTAGCGGGAGTGCAAGGCAGTTCTTC
. | 13 | . | TRBJ2-3 | TRBV30 | CASQSEGADTQYF | TGTGCCTCCCAGAGCGAGGGGGCAGATACGCAGTATTTT
. | 15 | TRBD1 | TRBJ1-1 | TRBV5-1 | CASSPWDSQGSEAFF | TGCGCCAGCAGCCCCTGGGACAGCCAGGGGTCTGAAGCTTTCTTT
. | 16 | TRBD2 | TRBJ2-5 | TRBV10-2 | CASSVAGGILQETQYF | TGCGCCAGCAGTGTTGCGGGGGGGATACTCCAAGAGACCCAGTACTTC
. | 13 | . | TRBJ2-3 | TRBV3-1/TRBV3-2 | CASSQSRSGTQYF | TGTGCCAGCAGCCAATCCCGTTCCGGTACGCAGTATTTT
. | 19 | . | TRBJ1-2 | TRBV2 | CASRAQGPNPLSGFYGYTF | TGTGCCAGCAGGGCACAGGGTCCCAATCCCTTATCCGGATTTTATGGCTACACCTTC
. | 14 | . | TRBJ1-1 | TRBV6-2/TRBV6-3 | CASSRGREFTEAFF | TGTGCCAGCAGTAGGGGACGGGAGTTCACTGAAGCTTTCTTT
. | 13 | TRBD2 | TRBJ2-2 | TRBV6-5 | CASSSSGAGELFF | TGTGCCAGCAGTTCCAGCGGGGCCGGGGAGCTGTTTTTT
once | 15 | TRBD1 | TRBJ1-2 | TRBV28 | CASSPQDRGGYGYTF | TGTGCCAGCAGTCCACAGGACAGGGGGGGCTATGGCTACACCTTC
. | 16 | . | TRBJ2-3 | TRBV5-1 | CASSWGHLERPDTQYF | TGCGCCAGCAGCTGGGGCCACTTAGAGCGACCAGATACGCAGTATTTT
. | 14 | . | TRBJ2-3 | TRBV5-1 | CASGPLTSTDTQYF | TGCGCCAGCGGTCCCTTAACTAGCACAGATACGCAGTATTTT
. | 14 | . | TRBJ1-6 | TRBV30 | CAWSVDRRRSPLHF | TGTGCCTGGAGTGTTGACAGGAGAAGATCACCCCTCCACTTT
. | 16 | TRBD1 | TRBJ1-1 | TRBV5-1 | CASSAAATGMNTEAFF | TGCGCCAGCAGCGCCGCCGCGACAGGGATGAACACTGAAGCTTTCTTT
. | 14 | . | TRBJ1-1 | TRBV7-9 | CASRRAGVNTEAFF | TGTGCCAGCAGACGGGCCGGGGTGAACACTGAAGCTTTCTTT
. | 13 | . | TRBJ2-3 | TRBV9 | CASNDSPRDTQYF | TGTGCCAGCAACGACTCTCCGAGAGATACGCAGTATTTT
once | 13 | . | TRBJ1-2 | TRBV28 | CASSRPGIYGYTF | TGTGCCAGCAGCCGACCAGGGATCTATGGCTACACCTTC
. | 13 | . | TRBJ2-1 | TRBV19 | CASTPFGVNEQFF | TGTGCCAGTACTCCCTTCGGGGTTAATGAGCAGTTCTTC
. | 14 | TRBD1 | TRBJ2-3 | TRBV4-3 | CASSQGQSTDTQYF | TGCGCCAGCAGCCAGGGACAGAGCACAGATACGCAGTATTTT
. | 13 | . | TRBJ2-1 | TRBV24-1 | CATSYQAKDEQFF | TGTGCCACCAGTTACCAGGCCAAGGATGAGCAGTTCTTC
. | 14 | TRBD1 | TRBJ1-2 | TRBV19 | CASSIQGGYYGYTF | TGTGCCAGTAGTATCCAGGGGGGTTACTATGGCTACACCTTC
once | 13 | . | TRBJ1-1 | TRBV7-9 | CASLLTANTEAFF | TGTGCCAGCCTCCTGACAGCGAACACTGAAGCTTTCTTT
. | 13 | . | TRBJ1-1 | TRBV7-9 | CASSLPGNTEAFF | TGTGCCAGCAGCCTCCCAGGAAACACTGAAGCTTTCTTT
. | 14 | . | TRBJ1-6 | TRBV5-1 | CASSLSGDRSPLHF | TGCGCCAGCAGCCTATCAGGGGATCGTTCACCCCTCCACTTT
. | 15 | TRBD2 | TRBJ2-5 | TRBV2 | CASRGGTSGGETQYF | TGTGCCAGCAGAGGTGGGACTAGCGGGGGTGAGACCCAGTACTTC
once | 12 | TRBD1 | TRBJ1-1 | TRBV7-9 | CASSSIDRVAFF | TGTGCCAGCAGCTCCATTGACAGGGTGGCTTTCTTT
. | 15 | TRBD2 | TRBJ2-3 | TRBV24-1 | CATSDPIAGVDTQYF | TGTGCCACCAGTGATCCAATAGCGGGGGTCGATACGCAGTATTTT
. | 15 | . | TRBJ1-5 | TRBV6-5 | CASRVREQSNQPQHF | TGTGCCAGCAGAGTCCGGGAACAGAGCAATCAGCCCCAGCATTTT
. | 14 | . | TRBJ2-1 | TRBV11-1 | CASSLSGAYNEQFF | TGTGCCAGCAGCTTATCCGGGGCCTACAATGAGCAGTTCTTC
. | 14 | . | TRBJ2-5 | TRBV12-2 | CASRPRRFLETQYF | TGTGCAAGTCGCCCTCGGCGGTTTTTGGAGACCCAGTACTTC